This T cell receptor beta chain was documented in a study of shared clonotypes between healthy human individuals. Assay: immunoSEQ multiplex PCR; the TCRdb copy retains only in-frame clones and omits some. The sample contains some 2 million clones, over 85% of which appear only once. Trimming took 5 bases from V and 5 from J, leaving 21 bases between them. The CDR3 contains 16 residues. Germline CDR1 reads KGHSH; CDR2 reads LQKENI. Adults of Caucasian background living in Nashville, Tennessee made up all donors. The chain combines TRBV18 with TRBJ1-2, with a possible D match to TRBD1 (6 bases). This TCR came from a man aged 18 to 29 in good health. Sequencing input: naive CD4+ T cells sorted from blood. As for subset: CD45RA+ positively selected. The CDR3 spells CASSSFGDNSGYGYTF. CDR3 sequence (DNA): TGTGCCAGCTCATCGTTCGGGGACAACAGCGGGTATGGCTACACCTTC. Full variable domain (rest looked up from reference TRBV18 and TRBJ1-2): NAGVMQNPRHLVRRRGQEARLRCSPMKGHSHVYWYRQLPEEGLKFMVYLQKENIIDESGMPKERFSAEFPKEGPSILRIQQVVRGDSAAYFCASSSFGDNSGYGYTFGSGTRLTVV.